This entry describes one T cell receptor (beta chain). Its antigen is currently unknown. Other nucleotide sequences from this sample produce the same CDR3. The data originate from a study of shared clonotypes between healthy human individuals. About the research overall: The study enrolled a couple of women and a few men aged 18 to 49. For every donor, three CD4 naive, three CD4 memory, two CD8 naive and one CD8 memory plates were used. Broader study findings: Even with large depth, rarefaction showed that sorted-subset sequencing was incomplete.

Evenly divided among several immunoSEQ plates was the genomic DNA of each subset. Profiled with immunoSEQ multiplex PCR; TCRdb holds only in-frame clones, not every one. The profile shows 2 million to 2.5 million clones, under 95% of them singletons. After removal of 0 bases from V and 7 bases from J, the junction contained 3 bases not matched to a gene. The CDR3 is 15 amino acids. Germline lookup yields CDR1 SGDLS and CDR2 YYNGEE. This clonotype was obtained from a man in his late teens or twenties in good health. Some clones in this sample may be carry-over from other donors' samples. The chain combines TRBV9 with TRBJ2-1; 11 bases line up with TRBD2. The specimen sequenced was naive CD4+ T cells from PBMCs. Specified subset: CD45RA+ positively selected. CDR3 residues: CASSVAGTSGNEQFF. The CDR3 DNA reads TGTGCCAGCAGCGTAGCCGGGACTAGCGGAAATGAGCAGTTCTTC.